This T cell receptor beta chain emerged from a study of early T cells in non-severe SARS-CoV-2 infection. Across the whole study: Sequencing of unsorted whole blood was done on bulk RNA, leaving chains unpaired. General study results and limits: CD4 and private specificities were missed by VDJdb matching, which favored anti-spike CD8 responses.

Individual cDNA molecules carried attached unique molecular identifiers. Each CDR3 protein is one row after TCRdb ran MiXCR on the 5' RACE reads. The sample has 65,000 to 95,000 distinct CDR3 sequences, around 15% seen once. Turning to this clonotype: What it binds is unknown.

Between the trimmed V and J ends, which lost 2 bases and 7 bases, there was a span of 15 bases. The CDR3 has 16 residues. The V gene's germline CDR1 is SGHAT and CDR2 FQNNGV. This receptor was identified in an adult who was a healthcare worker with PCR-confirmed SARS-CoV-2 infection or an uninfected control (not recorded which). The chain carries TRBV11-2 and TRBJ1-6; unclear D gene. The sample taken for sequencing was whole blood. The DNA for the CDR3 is TGTGCCAGCAGCTTAAATTCCTGGGGAAACAATTCACCCCTCCACTTT. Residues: CASSLNSWGNNSPLHF.